The following is a T cell receptor beta chain sequence with its context. The antigen it binds to is not known. Base qualities are not recorded, but no much larger clone differs from it by a single base. Whole blood was collected in K2EDTA tubes by collaborating institutions according to the institutions' own protocols. For TCRbeta analysis, collaborator samples were shipped as frozen whole blood, as isolated PBMCs, or as DNA extracted from either sample type. This specimen comes from a study of blood T cell repertoires in COVID-19 (TCRdb year 2020). A note on the overall study: Collaborator samples came from the United States, Italy and Spain and covered acute and convalescent phases of COVID-19. The prospective study material was composed of cDNA or gDNA derived from T cells, B-cell-depleted T cells, or PBMCs. Deeply sampled blood TCRbeta repertoires from subjects exposed to, actively infected with, or recovered from COVID-19 were included in the dataset. A freely available public database, intended as a resource for researchers studying the immune response to SARS-CoV-2, is where the repertoires were released. Samples came from the ongoing ImmuneRACE study (first 160 participants) plus 1,254 subjects from 6 global collaborators. Nearly every sample came with metadata listing a de-identified subject ID, COVID-19 status, age in years and sex. Where available, HLA class I and class II types were obtained from metadata supplied by the sample provider rather than from assay-based typing. Here is what the overall study found, with its caveats: The quantity of clinical and demographic metadata differed by source and by participant and was supplied without curation.

Relative to germline, V is missing 0 bases and J is missing 3 bases, with 2 bases of the junction outside any gene match. The CDR3 starts with the cysteine, ends with the phenylalanine, and has 14 residues. CDR3 DNA only is kept here, 42 bases in frame from base 1. According to the germline V gene, CDR1 reads SGHRS and CDR2 reads YFSETQ. The immunoSEQ Assay, a bias-controlled multiplex PCR, was used to amplify TCRbeta CDR3 regions from genomic DNA. Turning to the authors' computational methods: Nucleated cell counts per sample were estimated from amplification of reference gene primers within the assay. To quantify the absolute abundance of each unique TCRbeta CDR3 rearrangement, sequence reads were collapsed and filtered. For each sample, productive Simpson clonality was calculated as the square root of Simpson's diversity index over productive rearrangements. Held by TCRdb, this immuneACCESS table contains in-frame sequences only and omits some clones. Under half of the omission traces to an unresolved V gene where checked; the cause of the rest is unknown. V and J calls and clone size are copied from that table; D and trimming were computed from the DNA. The table for this sample lists about 140,000 clones; 70% to 85% of them were counted only once. The ten largest clones represent 3% to 4.5% of the sample.

The sample consisted of peripheral blood. The sequence was collected from a man aged 55 to 69 with acute or convalescent COVID-19. The sequence links TRBV5-1 to TRBJ2-7; 8 central nucleotides agree with TRBD1. The nucleotide sequence reads TGCGCCAGCAGCTTGGCGGACAGGGTCTACGAGCAGTACTTC. It specifies CASSLADRVYEQYF.